This record concerns one T cell receptor (beta chain) sequence. Its antigen is still unknown. Qualities for individual bases were not recorded, and no much larger clone is one base off. Participants in the prospective study were enrolled through a virtual design, were aged roughly 18 to 95 years, and lived in about two dozen United States geographic areas. Cohort assignment in the prospective study relied on participant-reported clinical history from a screening survey and a study questionnaire. Exposed participants were defined as having been in contact with someone with a PCR-confirmed or clinician-diagnosed COVID-19 case within 2 weeks of study entry. Mobile phlebotomists in the prospective study collected whole blood, serum and a nasopharyngeal or oropharyngeal swab from every participant. Participants in the prospective study had the option to provide additional blood draws and questionnaires over an approximately 2-month period. Before DNA extraction, prospective study blood samples were shipped either frozen or at room temperature.

Reading the germline V gene gives CDR1 SGHTA and CDR2 FQGTGA. Deletion took 5 bases off V and 0 bases off J, with a span of 8 bases between the germline ends. CDR3 length: 13 amino acids, cysteine to phenylalanine. Just the 39-base CDR3 DNA is kept, in frame starting at base 1. The data stem from a study of blood T cell repertoires in COVID-19 (dated by TCRdb to about 2020). As for the study more broadly: Collaborator samples came from the United States, Italy and Spain and covered acute and convalescent phases of COVID-19. The prospective study material was composed of cDNA or gDNA derived from T cells, B-cell-depleted T cells, or PBMCs. Subjects who had been exposed to COVID-19, were actively infected with it, or had recovered from it provided the deeply sampled blood TCRbeta repertoires that made up the dataset. A freely available public database, intended as a resource for researchers studying the immune response to SARS-CoV-2, is where the repertoires were released. Samples came from the ongoing ImmuneRACE study (first 160 participants) plus 1,254 subjects from 6 global collaborators. The sample metadata nearly always contained a de-identified subject ID, COVID-19 status, age in years and sex. Where available, HLA class I and class II types were obtained from metadata supplied by the sample provider rather than from assay-based typing.

Findings and caveats that apply to the study as a whole: Clinical and demographic metadata were provided uncurated, with the amount varying by source and participant.

TCRbeta CDR3 regions were amplified from genomic DNA by means of the immunoSEQ Assay, a bias-controlled multiplex PCR. Turning to the authors' computational methods: The number of nucleated cells in each sample was estimated from the amplification of reference gene primers within the assay. To quantify the absolute abundance of each unique TCRbeta CDR3 rearrangement, sequence reads were collapsed and filtered. For each sample, productive Simpson clonality was calculated as the square root of Simpson's diversity index over productive rearrangements. Held by TCRdb, this immuneACCESS table contains in-frame sequences only and omits some clones. Under half of the omission traces to an unresolved V gene where checked; the cause of the rest is unknown. Clone size and the V and J calls come from that table; the DNA yielded D and trimming. The sample has fewer than 250,000 clones on record, approximately 83% of them singletons. The ten largest account for less than 4% of the sample.

The chain is made from TRBV7-3 and TRBJ2-7, with the identity of the D gene unclear. This clonotype originated in a woman between 35 and 50 years old who had been exposed to COVID-19. What was sequenced was PBMCs or T cells enriched from blood (not recorded which). The nucleotides are TGTGCCAGCAGCCCGTTTTCCTCCTACGAGCAGTACTTC. This encodes CASSPFSSYEQYF.